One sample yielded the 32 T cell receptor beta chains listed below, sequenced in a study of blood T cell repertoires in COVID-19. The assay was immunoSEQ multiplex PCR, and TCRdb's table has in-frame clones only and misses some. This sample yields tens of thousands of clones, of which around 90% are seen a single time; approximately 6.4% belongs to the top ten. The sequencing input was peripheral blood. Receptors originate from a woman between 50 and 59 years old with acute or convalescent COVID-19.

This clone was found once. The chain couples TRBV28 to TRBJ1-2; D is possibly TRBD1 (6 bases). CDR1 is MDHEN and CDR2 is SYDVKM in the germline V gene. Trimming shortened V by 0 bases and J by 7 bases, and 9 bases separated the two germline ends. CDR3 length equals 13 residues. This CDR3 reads CASSLWGASGYTF. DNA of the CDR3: TGTGCCAGCAGTTTATGGGGGGCGAGTGGCTACACCTTC.

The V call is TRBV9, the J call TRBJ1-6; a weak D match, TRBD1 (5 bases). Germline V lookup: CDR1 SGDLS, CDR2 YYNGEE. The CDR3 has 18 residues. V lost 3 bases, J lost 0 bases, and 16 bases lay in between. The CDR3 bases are TGTGCCAGCAGCGCGCAGGGTTTTCCGAGCTCCTATAATTCACCCCTCCACTTT. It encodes CASSAQGFPSSYNSPLHF. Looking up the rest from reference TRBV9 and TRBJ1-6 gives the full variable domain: DSGVTQTPKHLITATGQRVTLRCSPRSGDLSVYWYQQSLDQGLQFLIQYYNGEERAKGNILERFSAQQFPDLHSELNLSSLELGDSALYFCASSAQGFPSSYNSPLHFGNGTRLTVT.

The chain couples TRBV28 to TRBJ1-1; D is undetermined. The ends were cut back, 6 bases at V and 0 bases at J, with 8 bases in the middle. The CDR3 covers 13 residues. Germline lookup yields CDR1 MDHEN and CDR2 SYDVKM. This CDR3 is CASSPELNTEAFF. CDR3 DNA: TGTGCCAGCAGCCCCGAGTTGAACACTGAAGCTTTCTTT.

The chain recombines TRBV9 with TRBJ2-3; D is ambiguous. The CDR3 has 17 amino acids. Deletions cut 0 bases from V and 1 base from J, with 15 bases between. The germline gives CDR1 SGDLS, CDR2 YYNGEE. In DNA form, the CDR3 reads TGTGCCAGCAGCGTAGAAGGAGATGGGTCGGGCACAGATACGCAGTATTTT. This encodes CASSVEGDGSGTDTQYF.

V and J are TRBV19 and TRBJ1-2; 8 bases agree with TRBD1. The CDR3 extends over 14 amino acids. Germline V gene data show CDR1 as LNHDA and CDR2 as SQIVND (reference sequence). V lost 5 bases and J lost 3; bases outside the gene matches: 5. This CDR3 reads CASSRAGGYYGYTF. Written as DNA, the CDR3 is TGTGCCAGTAGTCGGGCAGGGGGCTACTATGGCTACACCTTC.

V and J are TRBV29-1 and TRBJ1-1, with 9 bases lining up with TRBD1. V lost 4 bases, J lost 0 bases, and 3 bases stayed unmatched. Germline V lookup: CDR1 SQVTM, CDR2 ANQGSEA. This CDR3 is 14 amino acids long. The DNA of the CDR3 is TGCAGCGTTGCGCGACAGGGGGTGAACACTGAAGCTTTCTTT. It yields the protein CSVARQGVNTEAFF.

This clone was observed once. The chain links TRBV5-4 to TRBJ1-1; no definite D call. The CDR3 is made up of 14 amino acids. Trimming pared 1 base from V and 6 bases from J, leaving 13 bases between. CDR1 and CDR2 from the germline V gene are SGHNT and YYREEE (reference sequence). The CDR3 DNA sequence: TGTGCCAGCAGCTTGACCCAAACAAACGCTGAAGCTTTCTTT. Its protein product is CASSLTQTNAEAFF.

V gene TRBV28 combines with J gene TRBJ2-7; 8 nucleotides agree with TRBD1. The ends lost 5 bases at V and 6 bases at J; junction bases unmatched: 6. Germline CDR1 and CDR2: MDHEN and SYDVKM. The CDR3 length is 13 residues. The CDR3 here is CASSQYRGVEQYF. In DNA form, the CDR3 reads TGTGCCAGCAGTCAATACAGGGGGGTCGAGCAGTACTTC.

CDR3 loop: CAISNTAGYGYTF. The CDR3 DNA is TGTGCCATCAGCAATACAGCAGGCTATGGCTACACCTTC. The chain employs TRBV10-3 and TRBJ1-2; D not resolved. Trimming took 6 bases from V and 4 from J, leaving 12 bases between them. The CDR3 length is 13 residues. The germline gives CDR1 ENHRY, CDR2 SYGVKD.

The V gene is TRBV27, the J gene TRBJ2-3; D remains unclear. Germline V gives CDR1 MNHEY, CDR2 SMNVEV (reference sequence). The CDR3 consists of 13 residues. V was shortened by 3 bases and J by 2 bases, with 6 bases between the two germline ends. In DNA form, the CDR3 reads TGTGCCAGCAGTTTCATCATCACAGATACGCAGTATTTT. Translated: CASSFIITDTQYF.

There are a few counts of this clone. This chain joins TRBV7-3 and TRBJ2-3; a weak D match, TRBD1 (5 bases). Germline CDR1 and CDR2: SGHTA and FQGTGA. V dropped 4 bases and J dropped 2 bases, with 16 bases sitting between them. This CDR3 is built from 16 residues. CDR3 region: CASSSLGRENTDTQYF. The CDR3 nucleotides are TGTGCCAGCAGCTCCTTGGGCAGGGAAAACACAGATACGCAGTATTTT.

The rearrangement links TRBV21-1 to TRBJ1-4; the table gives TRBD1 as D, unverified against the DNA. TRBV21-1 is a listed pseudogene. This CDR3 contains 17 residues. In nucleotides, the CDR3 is TGTGCCAGCAGCAAAGCGATCAGGCAGAATCATAATGAAAAACTGTTTTTT. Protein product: CASSKAIRQNHNEKLFF.

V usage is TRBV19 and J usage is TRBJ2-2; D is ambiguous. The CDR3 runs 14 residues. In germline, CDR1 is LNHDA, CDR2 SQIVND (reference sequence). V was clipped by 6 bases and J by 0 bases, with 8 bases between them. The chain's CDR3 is CASSELTNTGELFF. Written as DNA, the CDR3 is TGTGCCAGTAGCGAACTTACGAACACCGGGGAGCTGTTTTTT.

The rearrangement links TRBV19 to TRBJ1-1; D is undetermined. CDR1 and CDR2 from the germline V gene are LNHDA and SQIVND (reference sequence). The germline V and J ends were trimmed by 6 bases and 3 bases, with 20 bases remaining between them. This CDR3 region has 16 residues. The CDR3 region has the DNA TGTGCCAGTAGGGACGGACTCGGACTGAGGGACACTGAAGCTTTCTTT. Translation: CASRDGLGLRDTEAFF.

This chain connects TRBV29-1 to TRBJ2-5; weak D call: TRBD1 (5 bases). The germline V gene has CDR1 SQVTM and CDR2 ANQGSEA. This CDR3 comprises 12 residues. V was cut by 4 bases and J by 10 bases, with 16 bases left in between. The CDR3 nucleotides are TGCAGCGTTGGCGGCGGCCTAGGGGACCAGTACTTC. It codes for CSVGGGLGDQYF. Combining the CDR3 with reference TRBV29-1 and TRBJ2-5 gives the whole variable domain SAVISQKPSRDICQRGTSLTIQCQVDSQVTMMFWYRQQPGQSLTLIATANQGSEATYESGFVIDKFPISRPNLTFSTLTVSNMSPEDSSIYLCSVGGGLGDQYFGPGTRLLVL.

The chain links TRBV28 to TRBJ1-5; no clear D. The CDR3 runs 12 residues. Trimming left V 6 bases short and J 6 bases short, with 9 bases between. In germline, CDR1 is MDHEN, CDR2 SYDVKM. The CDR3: CASRAQVQPQHF. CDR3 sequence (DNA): TGTGCCAGCAGGGCTCAAGTTCAGCCCCAGCATTTT.

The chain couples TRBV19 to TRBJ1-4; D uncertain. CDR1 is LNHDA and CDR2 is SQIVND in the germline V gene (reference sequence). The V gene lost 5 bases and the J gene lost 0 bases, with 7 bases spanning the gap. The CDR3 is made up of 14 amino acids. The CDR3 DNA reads TGTGCCAGTAGTGCGGCTGCAACTAATGAAAAACTGTTTTTT. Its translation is CASSAAATNEKLFF.

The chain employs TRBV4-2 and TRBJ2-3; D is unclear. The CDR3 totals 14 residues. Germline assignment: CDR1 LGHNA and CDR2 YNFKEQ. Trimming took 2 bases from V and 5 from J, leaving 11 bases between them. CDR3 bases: TGTGCCAGCAGCCAACCCCCCACATTAGATACGCAGTATTTT. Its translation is CASSQPPTLDTQYF.

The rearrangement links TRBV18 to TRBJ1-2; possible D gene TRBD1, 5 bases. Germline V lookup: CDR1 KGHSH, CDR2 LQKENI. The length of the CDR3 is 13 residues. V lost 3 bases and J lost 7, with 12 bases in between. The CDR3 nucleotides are TGTGCCAGCTCACCGGGGCTCGGGCGTGGCTACACCTTC. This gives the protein CASSPGLGRGYTF.

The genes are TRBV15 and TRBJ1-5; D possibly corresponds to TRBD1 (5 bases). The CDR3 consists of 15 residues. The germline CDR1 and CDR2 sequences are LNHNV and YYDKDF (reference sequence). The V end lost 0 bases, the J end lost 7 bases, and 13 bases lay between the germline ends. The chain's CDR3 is CATSRDRQGGQPQHF. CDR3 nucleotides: TGTGCCACCAGCAGAGATCGCCAGGGTGGACAGCCCCAGCATTTT.

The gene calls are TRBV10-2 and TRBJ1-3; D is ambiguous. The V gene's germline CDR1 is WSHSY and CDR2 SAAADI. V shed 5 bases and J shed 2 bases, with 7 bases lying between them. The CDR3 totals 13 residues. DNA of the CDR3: TGCGCCAGCAGTCCCCAGGCTGGAAACACCATATATTTT. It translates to CASSPQAGNTIYF.

The CDR3, as DNA: TGTGCCAGCAGCTTACGCCGCGCCTCCTATAATTCACCCCTCCACTTT. Translation gives CASSLRRASYNSPLHF. The V gene is TRBV7-2, the J gene TRBJ1-6; no reliable D call. The CDR3 totals 16 residues. Trimming cost V 2 bases and J 0 bases, with 8 bases left between them. Germline lookup yields CDR1 SGHTA and CDR2 FQGNSA. Full variable domain (outside the CDR3, taken from reference TRBV7-2 and TRBJ1-6): GAGVSQSPSNKVTEKGKDVELRCDPISGHTALYWYRQSLGQGLEFLIYFQGNSAPDKSGLPSDRFSAERTGGSVSTLTIQRTQQEDSAVYLCASSLRRASYNSPLHFGNGTRLTVT.

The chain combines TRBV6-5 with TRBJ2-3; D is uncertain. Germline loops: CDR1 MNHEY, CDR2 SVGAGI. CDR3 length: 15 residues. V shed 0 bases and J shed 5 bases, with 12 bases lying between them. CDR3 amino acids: CASSYSPAPQDTQYF. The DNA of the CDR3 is TGTGCCAGCAGTTACTCTCCAGCGCCCCAAGATACGCAGTATTTT.

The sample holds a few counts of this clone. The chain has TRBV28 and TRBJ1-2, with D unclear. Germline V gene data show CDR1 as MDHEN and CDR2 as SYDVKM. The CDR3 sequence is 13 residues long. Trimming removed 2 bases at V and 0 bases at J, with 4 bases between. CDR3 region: CASSLPANYGYTF. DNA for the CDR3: TGTGCCAGCAGTTTACCGGCTAACTATGGCTACACCTTC.

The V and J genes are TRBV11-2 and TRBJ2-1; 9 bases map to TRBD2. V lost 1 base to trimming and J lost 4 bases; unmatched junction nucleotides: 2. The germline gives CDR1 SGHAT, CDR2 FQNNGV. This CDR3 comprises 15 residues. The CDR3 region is CASSLVSGGYNEQFF. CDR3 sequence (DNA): TGTGCCAGCAGCTTAGTAAGCGGGGGGTACAATGAGCAGTTCTTC.

This CDR3 reads CASSPSRGNQETQYF. In nucleotides, the CDR3 is TGTGCCAGCAGCCCAAGCAGGGGAAACCAAGAGACCCAGTACTTC. The chain has TRBV7-2 and TRBJ2-5; TRBD1 might be the D (6 bases). The V end lost 5 bases, the J end lost 0 bases, and 13 bases lay between the germline ends. The CDR3 is 15 residues long. Germline loops: CDR1 SGHTA, CDR2 FQGNSA.

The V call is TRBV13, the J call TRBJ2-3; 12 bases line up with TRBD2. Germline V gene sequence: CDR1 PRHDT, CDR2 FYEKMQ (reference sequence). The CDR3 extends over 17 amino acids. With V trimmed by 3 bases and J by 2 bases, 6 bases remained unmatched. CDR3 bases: TGTGCCAGCAGCTTGTCTAGCGGGAGGGCTAACACAGATACGCAGTATTTT. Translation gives CASSLSSGRANTDTQYF.

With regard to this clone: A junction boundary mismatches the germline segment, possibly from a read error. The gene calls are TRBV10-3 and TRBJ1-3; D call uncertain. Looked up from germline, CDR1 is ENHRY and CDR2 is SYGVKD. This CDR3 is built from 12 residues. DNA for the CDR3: TGTGCAATCACGTCCTCTGGAAACACCATATATTTT. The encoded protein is CAITSSGNTIYF.

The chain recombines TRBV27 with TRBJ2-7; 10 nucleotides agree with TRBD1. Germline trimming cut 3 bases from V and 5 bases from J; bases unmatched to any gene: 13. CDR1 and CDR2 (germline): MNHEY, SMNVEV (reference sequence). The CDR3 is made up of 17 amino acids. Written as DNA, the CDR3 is TGTGCCAGCAGTTTGGGACAGGGGTCCAGACGTGTGGACGAGCAGTACTTC. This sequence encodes CASSLGQGSRRVDEQYF.

The CDR3 DNA follows: TGTGCCAGCAGTTCCTTCCGTGGACAGGGCCGGGATCAGCCCCAGCATTTT. Its translation: CASSSFRGQGRDQPQHF. The chain recombines TRBV28 with TRBJ1-5, with 8 nucleotides matching TRBD1. CDR1 MDHEN and CDR2 SYDVKM come from the germline V gene. The trim removed 4 bases at V and 5 bases at J, leaving 13 bases unmatched. This CDR3 spans 17 amino acids.

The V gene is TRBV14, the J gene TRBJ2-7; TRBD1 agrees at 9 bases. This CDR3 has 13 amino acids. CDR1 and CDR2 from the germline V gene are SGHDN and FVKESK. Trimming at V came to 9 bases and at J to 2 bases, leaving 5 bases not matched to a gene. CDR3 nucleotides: TGTGCCAGTTCCGACAGGGGGGCCTACGAGCAGTACTTC. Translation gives CASSDRGAYEQYF.

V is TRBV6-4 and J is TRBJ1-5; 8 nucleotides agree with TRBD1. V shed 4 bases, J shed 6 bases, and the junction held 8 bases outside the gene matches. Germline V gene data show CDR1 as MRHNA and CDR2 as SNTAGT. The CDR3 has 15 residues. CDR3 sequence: CASSVRTGLLQPQHF. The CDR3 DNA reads TGTGCCAGCAGTGTTCGGACAGGGCTACTTCAGCCCCAGCATTTT.